This T cell receptor beta chain was obtained from a study of blood T cell repertoires in COVID-19. Sequenced by immunoSEQ multiplex PCR; TCRdb stores in-frame clones only, minus some. The profile shows about 100,000 clones, approximately 91% of them singletons. This CDR3 is built from 13 residues. Germline CDR1 SGHRS, CDR2 YFSETQ. V was pared by 0 bases and J by 6 bases, with 7 bases between. The sequenced sample consisted of peripheral blood. This sequence joins TRBV5-1 and TRBJ1-5, with D unclear. This clonotype originated in a woman aged 55 to 70 with acute or convalescent COVID-19. CDR3 coding DNA: TGCGCCAGCAGCTTGGAGCCTGCTCAGCCCCAGCATTTT. This codes for CASSLEPAQPQHF. The complete variable domain, with remaining parts taken from reference TRBV5-1 and TRBJ1-5, reads KAGVTQTPRYLIKTRGQQVTLSCSPISGHRSVSWYQQTPGQGLQFLFEYFSETQRNKGNFPGRFSGRQFSNSRSEMNVSTLELGDSALYLCASSLEPAQPQHFGDGTRLSIL.